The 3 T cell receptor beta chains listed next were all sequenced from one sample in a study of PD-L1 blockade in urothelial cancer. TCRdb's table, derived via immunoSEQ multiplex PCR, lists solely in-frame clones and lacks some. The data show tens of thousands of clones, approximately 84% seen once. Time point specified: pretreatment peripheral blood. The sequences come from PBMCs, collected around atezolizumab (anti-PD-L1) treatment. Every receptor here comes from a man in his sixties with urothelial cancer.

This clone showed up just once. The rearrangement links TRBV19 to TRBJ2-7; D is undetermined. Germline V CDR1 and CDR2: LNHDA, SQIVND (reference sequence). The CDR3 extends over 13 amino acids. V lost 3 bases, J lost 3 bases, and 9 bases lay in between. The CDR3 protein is CASSISRNYEQYF. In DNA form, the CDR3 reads TGTGCCAGTAGTATCTCCAGGAACTACGAGCAGTACTTC.

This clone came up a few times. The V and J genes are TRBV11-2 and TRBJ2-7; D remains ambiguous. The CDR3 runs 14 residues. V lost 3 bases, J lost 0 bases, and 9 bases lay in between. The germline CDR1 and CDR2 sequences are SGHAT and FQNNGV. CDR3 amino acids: CASSLMWSSYEQYF. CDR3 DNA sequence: TGTGCCAGCAGCTTGATGTGGAGCTCCTACGAGCAGTACTTC.

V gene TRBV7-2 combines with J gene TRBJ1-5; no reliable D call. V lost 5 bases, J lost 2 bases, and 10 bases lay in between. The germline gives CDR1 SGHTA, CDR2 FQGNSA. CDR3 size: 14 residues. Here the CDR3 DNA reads TGTGCCAGCAGCGAACAGAGAGGCAATCAGCCCCAGCATTTT. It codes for CASSEQRGNQPQHF.